Listed below are T cell receptor beta chains from one sample, sequenced in a study of blood T cell repertoires in COVID-19. Repertoires were generated with immunoSEQ multiplex PCR, while TCRdb's copy carries only in-frame clones and drops some. The table includes 220,000 or so clones, about 83% detected once. Material: PBMCs or T cells enriched from blood (not recorded which). All receptors derive from a woman in her 40s who had recovered from COVID-19. The CDR3 runs from the conserved cysteine through the conserved F or W. The order of the fields is clone size, J gene, V gene, D gene, CDR3 DNA, CDR3 protein. The D gene is left open where the match is weak. Clone size appears in some rows only: once, few, many, or a class for an expanded clone.

-	TRBJ1-1	TRBV3-1/TRBV3-2	TRBD1	TGTGCCAGCAGCCAACTGACAGGGACCACTGAAGCTTTCTTT	CASSQLTGTTEAFF
-	TRBJ2-3	TRBV18	-	TGTGCCAGCTCACCAATGCTAGCGAAAGGGGCAGATACGCAGTATTTT	CASSPMLAKGADTQYF
-	TRBJ1-1	TRBV29-1	-	TGCAGCGTTGAGGGGGCTTGGACTGAAGCTTTCTTT	CSVEGAWTEAFF
-	TRBJ1-6	TRBV5-1	TRBD1	TGCGCCAGCAGCAATGGACAGGAGAATTCACCCCTCCACTTT	CASSNGQENSPLHF
-	TRBJ2-3	TRBV28	-	TGTGCCAGCACTCCAGGTCCAGGGCTCAGCACAGATACGCAGTATTTT	CASTPGPGLSTDTQYF
-	TRBJ1-2	TRBV7-9	-	TGTGCCAGCAGCTTAGCTTCTCAAGATCCGGGAAGCTATGGCTACACCTTC	CASSLASQDPGSYGYTF
-	TRBJ2-7	TRBV11-2	TRBD1	TGTGCCAGCAGCGGAAACAGGGGTAGTTACGAGCAGTACTTC	CASSGNRGSYEQYF
-	TRBJ1-4	TRBV5-1	TRBD1	TGCGCCAGCAGCTTGTGGTACGGGACAGGGGTTGAAAAACTGTTTTTT	CASSLWYGTGVEKLFF
-	TRBJ2-1	TRBV10-2	-	TGCGCCAGCAGTGAGCCCCGTTACGGAGTCTACAATGAGCAGTTCTTC	CASSEPRYGVYNEQFF
-	TRBJ1-1	TRBV6-6	-	TGTGCCAGCATCAGGTCGGACATGAACACTGAAGCTTTCTTT	CASIRSDMNTEAFF
-	TRBJ2-2	TRBV5-1	-	TGCGCCAGCAGCCTCGGAGCCGGGGAGCTGTTTTTT	CASSLGAGELFF
once	TRBJ2-7	TRBV3-1/TRBV3-2	-	TGTGCCAGCAGCCAAGAGGGCAGTGGCCACGAGCAGTACTTC	CASSQEGSGHEQYF
-	TRBJ1-1	TRBV15	TRBD1	TGTGCCACTTGGACAGGGGAAGACACTGAAGCTTTCTTT	CATWTGEDTEAFF
-	TRBJ1-2	TRBV6-6	TRBD1	TGTGCCAGCAGTCGAGGGGGCGAGGGTCCTAACTATGGCTACACCTTC	CASSRGGEGPNYGYTF
few	TRBJ2-2	TRBV19	TRBD2	TGTGCCAGTAGCCCAACTAGCGGGAGACGGACCGGGGAGCTGTTTTTT	CASSPTSGRRTGELFF
-	TRBJ2-5	TRBV14	TRBD2	TGTGCCAGCAGTCGTCTCGGCGGGAGTGTCCAGACCCAGTACTTC	CASSRLGGSVQTQYF
few	TRBJ2-2	TRBV9	-	TGTGCCAGCAGCCTTTCCTCGGGAAAGGGCGGGGAGCTGTTTTTT	CASSLSSGKGGELFF
once	TRBJ1-2	TRBV12-3/TRBV12-4	-	TGTGCCAGCAGTACTAGCTATGGCTACACCTTC	CASSTSYGYTF
-	TRBJ1-2	TRBV18	-	TGTGCCAGCTCACCACGGTTGGTGGGCGCCCCGGGGGGCTACACCTTC	CASSPRLVGAPGGYTF
-	TRBJ2-5	TRBV5-1	TRBD2	TGCGCCAGCAGCCCCGGAAGCGGGGCACAAGAGACCCAGTACTTC	CASSPGSGAQETQYF
-	TRBJ2-1	TRBV13	TRBD2	TGTGCCAGCAGCCTAGGGACTGGCGGGAGGAGGTACAATGAGCAGTTCTTC	CASSLGTGGRRYNEQFF
once	TRBJ1-2	TRBV25-1	-	TGTGCCAGCAGTGATCCCGTTAACTATGGCTACACCTTC	CASSDPVNYGYTF
few	TRBJ2-1	TRBV7-9	TRBD2	TGTGCCAGCAGCTTAAGCGGCGGGAGGTCCTACAATGAGCAGTTCTTC	CASSLSGGRSYNEQFF
-	TRBJ1-1	TRBV7-9	TRBD1	TGTGCCAGCAGCCCACGACAGGGGGCACAGCAGAACACTGAAGCTTTCTTT	CASSPRQGAQQNTEAFF
-	TRBJ2-3	TRBV7-9	-	TGTGCCAGCAGCGCGACAGGCCTACCAGGCACAGATACGCAGTATTTT	CASSATGLPGTDTQYF
-	TRBJ1-6	TRBV7-9	TRBD1	TGTGCCAGCACCTCGACAGGGGGCTATAATTCACCCCTCCACTTT	CASTSTGGYNSPLHF
-	TRBJ2-1	TRBV2	-	TGTGCCAGCAGTGAAGCAGGAGGTTCGAAGTTCTTC	CASSEAGGSKFF
-	TRBJ1-1	TRBV30	-	TGTGCCTGGAGACAGAATCTGATGAACACTGAAGCTTTCTTT	CAWRQNLMNTEAFF